This T cell receptor beta chain was recovered during a study of T-cell reconstitution after alpha-beta-depleted transplantation in children (dated by TCRdb to about 2016). Study-wide context: Using TCR repertoire profiling, the study followed T-cell immune reconstitution in a quantitative way in children after TCRalphabeta/CD19-depleted allogeneic hematopoietic cell transplantation. On the study overall, not on this receptor specifically: In some patients, high TCRbeta diversity at day 60 was attributed to recipient T cells and intrathymic progenitors that had survived conditioning. The apparently early alphabetaT-cell count recovery about two months after transplant was reportedly dependent on only several hundred rapidly expanded clones derived from non-depleted graft cells. Over subsequent months, a decline in hyperexpanded clone frequencies was noted, and after one year, T-cell counts and TCRbeta diversity were mostly ascribed to newly produced T cells.

Library preparation employed PCR. TCRdb names Illumina HiSeq 2500 as the instrument used. TCR library preparation used molecular barcoding, with unique molecular identifiers applied to normalize quantification of the TCRbeta repertoire. TCRdb reran the public reads through fastp at Q25 and MiXCR, keeping productive beta chains. Every CDR3 protein is listed once, alongside the most common genes and DNA of its rows. The table for this sample lists 440,000 or so distinct CDR3 sequences; 43% of them were counted only once. The ten largest make up under 35% of the sample. The CDR1 and CDR2 encoded by the germline V gene are SGHRS and YFSETQ. V is trimmed back by 7 bases and J by 7 bases, and the junction contains 15 bases that no gene match accounts for. Counted from cysteine to phenylalanine, this CDR3 has 15 amino acids. The CDR3 DNA has 45 bases and is translated from base 1. Concerning this clonotype: No antigen is known for it. Base quality data are lacking; no much larger clone is found one base away.

The treatment or condition label of this sample denotes: allogeneic hematopoietic cell transplantation with graft depleted of TCRalphabeta T cells and CD19 B cells. TCRalphabeta/CD19-depleted allogeneic hematopoietic cell grafts were given to the transplant recipients, all of whom were children. The chain is made from TRBV5-1 and TRBJ2-7; TRBD1 agrees with 9 junctional bases. The sequencing here drew on PBMCs, taken before TCRalphabeta/CD19-depleted stem cell transplant. The origin of this receptor is a girl aged 2-10 years with aplastic anemia, due to receive a stem cell transplant. The bases read TGCGCCAGCTGTAGGGAGGGGACAGGGAATAGGGAGCAGTACTTC. Its product reads: CASCREGTGNREQYF.